This T cell receptor beta chain was captured by sequencing in a study of OX40 agonist ivuxolimab in advanced cancers. Study-level information: Patients assigned to dose escalation were diagnosed with hepatocellular carcinoma, melanoma, renal cell or head and neck cancer.

Blood sampling was done at baseline, cycle 4 day 1, and cycle 7 day 1. Germline V CDR1 and CDR2: SEHNR, FQNEAQ (reference sequence). Trimming stripped 5 bases from V and 0 bases from J, with 8 bases between. This CDR3 is built from 14 residues. Some clones are missing from TCRdb's copy, which holds only in-frame ones; the method was immunoSEQ multiplex PCR. The table shows 3,700 or so clones, with 70% to 75% occurring only once. The source of this sequence is an adult with an advanced solid tumor such as melanoma, head and neck, liver or kidney cancer. The sequencing here drew on CD4+ or CD8+ T cells sorted from blood, taken in a trial of the OX40 agonist ivuxolimab. The gene calls are TRBV7-9 and TRBJ1-3; D gene unclear. The CDR3 loop reads CASSVIISGNTIYF. The CDR3 region has the DNA TGTGCCAGCAGCGTCATTATCTCTGGAAACACCATATATTTT. The full variable domain, with the rest looked up from reference TRBV7-9 and TRBJ1-3, is DTGVSQNPRHKITKRGQNVTFRCDPISEHNRLYWYRQTLGQGPEFLTYFQNEAQLEKSRLLSDRFSAERPKGSFSTLEIQRTEQGDSAMYLCASSVIISGNTIYFGEGSWLTVV.